The 17 T cell receptor beta chains given below trace back to one sample, sequenced in a study of blood T cells in healthy people across ages. The authors ran a second PCR of about 6 to 11 cycles using a sample-barcoded 5' primer and a J-beta primer mix. TCRdb independently ran MiXCR on the 5' RACE reads; one entry per CDR3 protein. Of about 780,000 distinct CDR3 sequences listed, 46% are singletons. Input material: blood. The receptors shown here come from a man older than 75 in good health.

A remark on this clonotype: Given a much more abundant clone one base away, this may be a read error. The chain joins TRBV12-3 or TRBV12-4 to TRBJ1-5; TRBD1 matches 7 bases. CDR3 length: 15 residues. The V segment lost 6 bases and the J segment 6 bases; nucleotides outside the gene matches: 11. The CDR3 is CASSLTGSRSQPQHF. CDR3 bases: TGTGCCAGCAGCCTGACAGGGTCAAGGAGTCAGCCCCAGCATTTT.

This chain joins TRBV6-1 and TRBJ2-1, with 8 nucleotides matching TRBD1. The junction had 15 bases not matched to a gene; V was cut back by 7 bases and J by 7 bases. The length of the CDR3 is 16 residues. The germline gives CDR1 MNHNS, CDR2 SASEGT. The CDR3: CASIIGQGRGVNEQFF. The CDR3 coding sequence is TGTGCCAGCATCATCGGACAGGGCCGAGGTGTGAATGAGCAGTTCTTC.

This clonotype has just a few counts. This may stem from a read error, because a much larger clone lies one nucleotide away. V usage is TRBV7-9 and J usage is TRBJ2-7, with D tentatively TRBD1 (5 bases). The germline V gene has CDR1 SEHNR and CDR2 FQNEAQ (reference sequence). V lost 3 bases to trimming and J lost 7 bases, with 19 bases between them. The CDR3 loop spans 15 amino acids. The CDR3 sequence: CASSFWQGTDNEQYF. The CDR3 bases are TGTGCCAGCAGCTTCTGGCAGGGTACGGACAATGAGCAGTACTTC.

A word on this clonotype: A much larger clone differs from this one at a single base, so this may be a read error. This chain uses TRBV10-3 with TRBJ2-5; D remains ambiguous. Germline CDR1 is ENHRY and CDR2 is SYGVKD. CDR3 size: 13 residues. V shed 0 bases and J shed 11 bases, with 13 bases lying between them. CDR3 loop: CAISESGNNEQYF. The CDR3 nucleotides read TGTGCCATCAGTGAGTCTGGTAACAATGAGCAGTACTTC.

This clonotype was observed a few times. The rearrangement links TRBV20-1 to TRBJ1-5; D perhaps matches TRBD1 (5 bases). This CDR3 region has 14 residues. Per germline, CDR1 DFQATT and CDR2 SNEGSKA (reference sequence). V was pared by 3 bases and J by 4 bases, with 13 bases between. CDR3 amino acids: CSASYGTENQPQHF. The DNA of the CDR3 is TGCAGTGCTAGCTATGGGACCGAAAATCAGCCCCAGCATTTT.

The rearrangement joins TRBV20-1 to TRBJ2-1; D is undetermined. The CDR3 loop spans 12 amino acids. CDR1 is DFQATT and CDR2 is SNEGSKA in the germline V gene (reference sequence). V lost 3 bases and J 7 bases, leaving 10 bases between the germline ends. The CDR3 nucleotides are TGCAGTGCTAGTCTAGATCCGAATGAGCAGTTCTTC. Translation: CSASLDPNEQFF.

This chain uses TRBV2 with TRBJ2-5, with TRBD1 as a possible D gene (5 bases). The DNA end is more similar to TRBJ2-7, so the J call may be wrong. The CDR3 consists of 17 residues. Germline V gives CDR1 SNHLY, CDR2 FYNNEI. This CDR3 reads CASSERVTGTRYYEQYF. CDR3 DNA sequence: TGTGCCAGCAGTGAAAGGGTCACAGGAACAAGGTACTACGAGCAGTACTTC.

The chain couples TRBV4-2 to TRBJ2-7; D might be TRBD2 (5 bases). Trimming took 0 bases from V and 6 from J, leaving 12 bases between them. This CDR3 contains 14 residues. The germline gives CDR1 LGHNA, CDR2 YNFKEQ. CDR3 amino acids: CASSQEGTRGEQYF. The CDR3 DNA reads as TGTGCCAGCAGCCAAGAGGGAACTAGAGGCGAGCAGTACTTC.

This clonotype appeared a few times. The rearrangement joins TRBV12-3 or TRBV12-4 to TRBJ2-3; D is undetermined. V was pared by 2 bases and J by 5 bases, with 11 bases between. The CDR3 totals 14 residues. CDR3 region: CASSLRRLVDTQYF. The CDR3 DNA sequence: TGTGCCAGCAGTTTAAGGCGGCTCGTAGATACGCAGTATTTT.

This clonotype was observed many times. The chain joins TRBV2 to TRBJ1-2; D is undetermined. This CDR3 is 14 amino acids long. Germline values: CDR1 SNHLY, CDR2 FYNNEI. Trimming removed 7 bases from V and 2 bases from J, with 14 bases in between. The DNA for the CDR3 is TGTGCCAGCATCCGCCGCGGGCAGAACTATGGCTACACCTTC. Translated, it gives CASIRRGQNYGYTF.

V gene TRBV5-1 combines with J gene TRBJ2-7; D unclear. Germline V lookup: CDR1 SGHRS, CDR2 YFSETQ. The V end lost 2 bases, the J end lost 6 bases, and 9 bases lay between the germline ends. The CDR3 has 12 amino acids. The CDR3 protein is CASSFIGSEQYF. CDR3 nucleotide sequence: TGCGCCAGCAGCTTTATAGGGTCCGAGCAGTACTTC.

This clonotype was seen only a few times. This chain links TRBV20-1 with TRBJ2-3, with 7 bases identical to TRBD2. The V gene's germline CDR1 is DFQATT and CDR2 SNEGSKA (reference sequence). The CDR3 is made up of 15 amino acids. With V trimmed by 0 bases and J by 6 bases, 9 bases remained unmatched. CDR3 region: CSARDGREGMDTQYF. CDR3 nucleotides: TGCAGTGCTAGAGATGGGAGGGAGGGCATGGATACGCAGTATTTT.

The rearrangement uses TRBV5-1 and TRBJ2-5; D could derive from TRBD1 or TRBD2 (5 bases each). CDR3 length: 16 residues. The germline V and J ends were trimmed by 4 bases and 2 bases, with 18 bases remaining between them. Per germline, CDR1 SGHRS and CDR2 YFSETQ. CDR3 nucleotide sequence: TGCGCCAGCAGCCCTGGGACCACGATAGGACAAGAGACCCAGTACTTC. It encodes CASSPGTTIGQETQYF.

The V gene is TRBV20-1, the J gene TRBJ1-2, with TRBD1 identical over 7 bases. The ends lost 7 bases at V and 0 bases at J; junction bases unmatched: 17. The V gene's germline CDR1 is DFQATT and CDR2 SNEGSKA (reference sequence). This CDR3 contains 17 residues. CDR3 loop: CSVGGKQTGRTNYGYTF. As DNA, the CDR3 is TGCAGTGTCGGGGGAAAACAGACAGGGAGGACTAACTATGGCTACACCTTC.

This clonotype turned up a few times. This chain uses TRBV20-1 with TRBJ2-1, with 11 bases fitting TRBD2. CDR1 is DFQATT, CDR2 SNEGSKA, per germline (reference sequence). The CDR3 loop spans 18 amino acids. V lost 6 bases and J lost 0; bases outside the gene matches: 13. CDR3 nucleotide sequence: TGCAGTGCCCTCCACTCGAAGACTAGCGGGAACTCCTACAATGAGCAGTTCTTC. Its protein product is CSALHSKTSGNSYNEQFF.

Many counts were recorded for this clonotype. This sequence joins TRBV29-1 and TRBJ1-5; D is undetermined. The CDR3 length is 15 residues. The V gene lost 4 bases and the J gene lost 2 bases, with 15 bases spanning the gap. Germline V gives CDR1 SQVTM, CDR2 ANQGSEA. The CDR3 bases are TGCAGCGTTGTATGGGATAGGGATGGCAATCAGCCCCAGCATTTT. Residues: CSVVWDRDGNQPQHF.

The V gene is TRBV27, the J gene TRBJ2-5; D possibly corresponds to TRBD1 (7 bases). The V and J ends lost 5 bases and 2 bases respectively, with 12 bases between them. The CDR3 loop spans 14 amino acids. CDR1 is MNHEY, CDR2 SMNVEV, per germline (reference sequence). The CDR3, as DNA: TGTGCCAGCAGTCTGGGGGGACAGCAAGAGACCCAGTACTTC. This gives the protein CASSLGGQQETQYF.